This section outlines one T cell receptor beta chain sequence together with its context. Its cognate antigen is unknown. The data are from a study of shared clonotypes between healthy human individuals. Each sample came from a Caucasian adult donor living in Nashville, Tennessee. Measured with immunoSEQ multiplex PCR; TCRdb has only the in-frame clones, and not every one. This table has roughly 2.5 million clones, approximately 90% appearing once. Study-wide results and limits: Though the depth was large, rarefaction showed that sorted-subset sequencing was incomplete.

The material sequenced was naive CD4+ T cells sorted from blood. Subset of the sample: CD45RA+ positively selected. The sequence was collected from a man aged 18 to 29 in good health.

The CDR3 nucleotides are TGTGCCAGCAGCCCGAACTGGTGGGAAAAACTGTTTTTT. As protein: CASSPNWWEKLFF. The gene calls are TRBV28 and TRBJ1-4; D not resolved. CDR1 is MDHEN and CDR2 is SYDVKM in the germline V gene. The V end was cut by 6 bases, the J end by 8 bases, with 13 bases between. This CDR3 has 13 residues. Full variable domain (rest looked up from reference TRBV28 and TRBJ1-4): DVKVTQSSRYLVKRTGEKVFLECVQDMDHENMFWYRQDPGLGLRLIYFSYDVKMKEKGDIPEGYSVSREKKERFSLILESASTNQTSMYLCASSPNWWEKLFFGSGTQLSVL.